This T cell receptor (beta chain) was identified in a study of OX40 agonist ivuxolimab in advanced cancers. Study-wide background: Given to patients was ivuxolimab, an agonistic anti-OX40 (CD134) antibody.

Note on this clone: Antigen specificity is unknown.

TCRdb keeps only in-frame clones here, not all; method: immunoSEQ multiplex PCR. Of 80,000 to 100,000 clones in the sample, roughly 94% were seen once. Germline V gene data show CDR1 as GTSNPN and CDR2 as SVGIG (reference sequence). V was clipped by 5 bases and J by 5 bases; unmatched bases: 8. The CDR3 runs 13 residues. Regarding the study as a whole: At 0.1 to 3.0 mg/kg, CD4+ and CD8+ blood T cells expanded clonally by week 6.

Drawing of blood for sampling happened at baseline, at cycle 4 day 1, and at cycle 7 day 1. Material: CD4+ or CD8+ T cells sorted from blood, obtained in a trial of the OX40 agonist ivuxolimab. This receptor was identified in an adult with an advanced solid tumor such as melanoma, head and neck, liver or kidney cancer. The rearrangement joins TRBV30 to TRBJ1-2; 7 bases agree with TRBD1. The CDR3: CAWARQGGYGYTF. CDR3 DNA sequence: TGTGCCTGGGCGAGGCAGGGGGGGTATGGCTACACCTTC.